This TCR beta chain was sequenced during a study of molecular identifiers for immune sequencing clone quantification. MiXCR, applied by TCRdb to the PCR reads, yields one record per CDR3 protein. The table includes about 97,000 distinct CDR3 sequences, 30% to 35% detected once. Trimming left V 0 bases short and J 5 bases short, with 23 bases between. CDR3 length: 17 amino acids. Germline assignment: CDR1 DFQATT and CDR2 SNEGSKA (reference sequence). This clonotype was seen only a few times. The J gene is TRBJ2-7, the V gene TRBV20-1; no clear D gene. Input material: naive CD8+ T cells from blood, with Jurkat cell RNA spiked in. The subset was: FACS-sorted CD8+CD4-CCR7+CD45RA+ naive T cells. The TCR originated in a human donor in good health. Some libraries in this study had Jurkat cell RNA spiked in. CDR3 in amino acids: CSARDLGRLYWLDEQYF. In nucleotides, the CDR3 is TGCAGTGCTAGAGATTTGGGCAGGTTGTATTGGTTAGACGAGCAGTACTTC.